This note documents a single T cell receptor (beta chain) sequence. Original analysis: Nucleated cell counts were estimated from reference gene primer amplification. Repertoires were generated with immunoSEQ multiplex PCR, while TCRdb's copy carries only in-frame clones and drops some. V and J calls plus clone size are reproduced from that table; the DNA served to infer D and trimming. The sample consists of around 280,000 clones, around 84% of them appearing once. This record comes from a study of blood T cell repertoires in COVID-19. Study-wide background: Samples of COVID-19 (acute and convalescent) were obtained from the United States, Italy and Spain. Nucleic acid was either cDNA or gDNA, and it came from T cells, B-cell-depleted T cells, or PBMCs.

Germline lookup yields CDR1 SGDLS and CDR2 YYNGEE. After removal of 3 bases from V and 2 bases from J, the junction contained 9 bases not matched to a gene. The CDR3 is 16 amino acids. The sequence was collected from a man aged 65 to 85 with acute or convalescent COVID-19. Input material: peripheral blood. The genes are TRBV9 and TRBJ2-7; 9 bases are shared with TRBD2. CDR3: CASSGTGTSMPYEQYF. CDR3 sequence (DNA): TGTGCCAGCAGCGGAACCGGGACTAGCATGCCCTACGAGCAGTACTTC.